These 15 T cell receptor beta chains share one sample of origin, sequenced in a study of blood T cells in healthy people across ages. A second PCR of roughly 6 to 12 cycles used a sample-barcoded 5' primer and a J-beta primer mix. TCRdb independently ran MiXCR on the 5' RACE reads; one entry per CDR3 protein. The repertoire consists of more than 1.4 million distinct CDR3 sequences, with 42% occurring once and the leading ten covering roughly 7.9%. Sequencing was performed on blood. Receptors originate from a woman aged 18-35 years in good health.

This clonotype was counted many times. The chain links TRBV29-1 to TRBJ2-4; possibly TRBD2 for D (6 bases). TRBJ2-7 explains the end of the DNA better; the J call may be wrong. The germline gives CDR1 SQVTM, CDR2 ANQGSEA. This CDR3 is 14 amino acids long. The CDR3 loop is CSVDAGGKSYEQYF. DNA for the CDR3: TGCAGCGTTGACGCTGGGGGGAAAAGCTACGAGCAGTACTTC.

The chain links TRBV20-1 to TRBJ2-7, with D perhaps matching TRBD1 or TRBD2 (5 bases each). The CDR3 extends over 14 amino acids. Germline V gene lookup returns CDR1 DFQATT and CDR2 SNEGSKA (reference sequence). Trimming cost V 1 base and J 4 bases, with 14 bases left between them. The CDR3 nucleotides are TGCAGTGCTAGAGTGAACGGGGCTAATTACGAGCAGTACTTC. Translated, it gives CSARVNGANYEQYF.

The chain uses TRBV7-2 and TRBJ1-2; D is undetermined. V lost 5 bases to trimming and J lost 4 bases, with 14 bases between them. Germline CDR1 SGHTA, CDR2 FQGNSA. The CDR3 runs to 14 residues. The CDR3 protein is CASSLTESIYGYTF. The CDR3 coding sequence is TGTGCCAGCAGCCTGACTGAGTCCATCTATGGCTACACCTTC.

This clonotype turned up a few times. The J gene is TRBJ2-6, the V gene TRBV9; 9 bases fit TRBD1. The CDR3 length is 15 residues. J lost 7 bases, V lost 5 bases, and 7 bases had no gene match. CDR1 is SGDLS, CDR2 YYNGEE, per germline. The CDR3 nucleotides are TGTGCCAGCAGAACCGGGACAGGGTTAGCCAACGTCCTGACTTTC. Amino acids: CASRTGTGLANVLTF.

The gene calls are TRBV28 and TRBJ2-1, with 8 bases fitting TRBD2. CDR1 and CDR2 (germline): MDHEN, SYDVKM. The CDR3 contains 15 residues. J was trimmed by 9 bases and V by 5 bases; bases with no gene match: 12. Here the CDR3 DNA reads TGTGCCAGCAGTCTACGGGGGGGCCAGTTGGGTGAGCAGTTCTTC. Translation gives CASSLRGGQLGEQFF.

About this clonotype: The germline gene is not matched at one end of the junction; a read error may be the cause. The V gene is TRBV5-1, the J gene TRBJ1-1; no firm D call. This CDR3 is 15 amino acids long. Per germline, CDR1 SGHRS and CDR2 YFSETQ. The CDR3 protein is CASNLDGVANTEAFF. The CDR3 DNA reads TGCGCCAGCAACTTGGACGGGGTGGCGAACACTGAAGCTTTCTTT.

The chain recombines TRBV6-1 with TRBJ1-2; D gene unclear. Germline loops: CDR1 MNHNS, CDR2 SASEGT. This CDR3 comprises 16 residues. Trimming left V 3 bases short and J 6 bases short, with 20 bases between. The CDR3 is CASSDRLYESSHGYTF. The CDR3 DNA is TGTGCCAGCAGTGACAGGCTCTATGAAAGCTCCCATGGCTACACCTTC.

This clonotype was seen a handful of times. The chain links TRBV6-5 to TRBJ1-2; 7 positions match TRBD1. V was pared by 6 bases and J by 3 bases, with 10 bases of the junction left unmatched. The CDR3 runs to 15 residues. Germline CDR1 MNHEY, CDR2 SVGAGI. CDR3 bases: TGTGCCAGCAGCTCGAATCGGGACAGCCACTATGGCTACACCTTC. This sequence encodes CASSSNRDSHYGYTF.

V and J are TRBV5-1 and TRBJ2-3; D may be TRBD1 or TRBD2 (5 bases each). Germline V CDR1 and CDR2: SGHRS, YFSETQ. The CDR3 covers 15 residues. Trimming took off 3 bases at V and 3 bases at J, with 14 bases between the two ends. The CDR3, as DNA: TGCGCCAGCAGCTGGGGGACGGGGCAAACAGATACGCAGTATTTT. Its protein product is CASSWGTGQTDTQYF.

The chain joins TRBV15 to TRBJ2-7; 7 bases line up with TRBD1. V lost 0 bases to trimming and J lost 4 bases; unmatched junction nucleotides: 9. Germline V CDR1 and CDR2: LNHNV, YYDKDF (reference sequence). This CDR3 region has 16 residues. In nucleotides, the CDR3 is TGTGCCACCAGCAGAGAAAAGGGGACAGCCTCATACGAGCAGTACTTC. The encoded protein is CATSREKGTASYEQYF.

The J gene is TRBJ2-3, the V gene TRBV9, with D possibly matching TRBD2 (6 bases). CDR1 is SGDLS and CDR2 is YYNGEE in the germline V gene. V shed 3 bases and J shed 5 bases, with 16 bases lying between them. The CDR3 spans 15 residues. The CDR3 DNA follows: TGTGCCAGCAGCGCAGGAGGGTCCTACATAGATACGCAGTATTTT. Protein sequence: CASSAGGSYIDTQYF.

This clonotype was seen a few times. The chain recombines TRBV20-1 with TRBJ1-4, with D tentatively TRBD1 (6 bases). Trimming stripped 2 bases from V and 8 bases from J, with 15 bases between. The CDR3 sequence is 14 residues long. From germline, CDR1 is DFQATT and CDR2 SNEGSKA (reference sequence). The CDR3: CSARSPTGMEKLFF. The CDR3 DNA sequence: TGCAGTGCTAGATCTCCGACAGGAATGGAAAAACTGTTTTTT.

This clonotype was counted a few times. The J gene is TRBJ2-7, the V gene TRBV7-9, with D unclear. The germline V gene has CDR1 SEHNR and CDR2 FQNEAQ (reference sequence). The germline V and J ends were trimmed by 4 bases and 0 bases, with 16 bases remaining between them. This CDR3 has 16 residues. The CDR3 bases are TGTGCCAGCAGCTCCCACGGTGCGTCGAGCTCCTACGAGCAGTACTTC. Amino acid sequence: CASSSHGASSSYEQYF.

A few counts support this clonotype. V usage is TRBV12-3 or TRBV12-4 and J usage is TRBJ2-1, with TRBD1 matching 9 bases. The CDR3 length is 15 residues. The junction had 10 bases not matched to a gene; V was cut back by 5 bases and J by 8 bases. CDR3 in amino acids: CASSAWDRAWDEQFF. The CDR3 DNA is TGTGCCAGCAGTGCCTGGGACAGGGCCTGGGATGAGCAGTTCTTC.

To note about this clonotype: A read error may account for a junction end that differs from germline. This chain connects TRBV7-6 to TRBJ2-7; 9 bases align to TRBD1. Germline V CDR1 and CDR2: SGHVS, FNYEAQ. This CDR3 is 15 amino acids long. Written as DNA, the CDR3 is TGTGCCAACAGCCCACAGGGGGCGACGGATTACGAGCAGTACTTC. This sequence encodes CANSPQGATDYEQYF.